This T cell receptor (beta chain) emerged from a study of immune characteristics of hereditary and idiopathic chronic pancreatitis. Regarding the study as a whole: Productive TCR rearrangement counts correlated positively with chronic pancreatitis severity scores. Chronic pancreatitis from alcohol use was left out of the study.

Profiled with immunoSEQ multiplex PCR; TCRdb holds only in-frame clones, not every one. The sample records some 15,000 clones, 73% being singletons. Patients having total pancreatectomy with islet autotransplantation provided the chronic pancreatitis pancreas tissue. V was trimmed by 3 bases and J by 0 bases, leaving 6 bases between them. CDR1 is LGHDT and CDR2 is YNNKEL in the germline V gene (reference sequence). This CDR3 region has 15 residues. A few counts support this clone. The antigen is undetermined. The source material was pancreas tissue with hereditary chronic pancreatitis. The chain carries TRBV3-1 (or the pseudogene TRBV3-2) and TRBJ2-6; D call uncertain. This receptor was taken from a human donor with chronic pancreatitis. The CDR3 spells CASSQAVSGANVLTF. In nucleotides, the CDR3 is TGTGCCAGCAGCCAGGCGGTCTCTGGGGCCAACGTCCTGACTTTC.